Shown below are 13 T cell receptor beta chains from a single sample sequenced in a study of T cell responses to AZD1222 COVID-19 vaccine. Assay used: immunoSEQ multiplex PCR; TCRdb lists only in-frame clones, some missing. The sample consists of 190,000 or so clones, 88% of them appearing once. Sequenced material: peripheral blood, taken 28 days after the second AZD1222 dose. Receptors were obtained from an adult who received the AZD1222 COVID-19 vaccine.

The gene calls are TRBV19 and TRBJ2-5; maybe TRBD2 (5 bases). CDR3 size: 15 residues. Germline assignment: CDR1 LNHDA and CDR2 SQIVND (reference sequence). The ends were cut back, 3 bases at V and 5 bases at J, with 16 bases in the middle. CDR3 coding DNA: TGTGCCAGTAGTATCCGAGGATTTGGCGGGGAGACCCAGTACTTC. Translation: CASSIRGFGGETQYF. The full variable domain, in which reference TRBV19 and TRBJ2-5 provide the parts outside the CDR3, is DGGITQSPKYLFRKEGQNVTLSCEQNLNHDAMYWYRQDPGQGLRLIYYSQIVNDFQKGDIAEGYSVSREKKESFPLTVTSAQKNPTAFYLCASSIRGFGGETQYFGPGTRLLVL.

The chain couples TRBV29-1 to TRBJ1-5; D possibly corresponds to TRBD1 (5 bases). This CDR3 is 15 amino acids long. Trimming shortened V by 6 bases and J by 4 bases, and 19 bases separated the two germline ends. The V gene's germline CDR1 is SQVTM and CDR2 ANQGSEA. The CDR3 bases are TGCAGCGTCACCGGGACGGGGGAATGGAATCAGCCCCAGCATTTT. Its translation: CSVTGTGEWNQPQHF.

The chain uses TRBV28 and TRBJ1-2; 7 bases fit TRBD1. Germline V gene data show CDR1 as MDHEN and CDR2 as SYDVKM. The CDR3 is 14 amino acids. V was clipped by 8 bases and J by 2 bases; unmatched bases: 8. CDR3 nucleotides: TGTGCCAGCCAGCCCGTACAGGGGAACTATGGCTACACCTTC. Its translation: CASQPVQGNYGYTF.

The chain employs TRBV9 and TRBJ1-2; D unresolved. Germline V CDR1 and CDR2: SGDLS, YYNGEE. The CDR3 contains 15 residues. Trimming removed 0 bases at V and 4 bases at J, with 13 bases between. The CDR3 loop reads CASSVGFGNGYGYTF. As DNA, the CDR3 is TGTGCCAGCAGCGTAGGGTTTGGAAATGGCTATGGCTACACCTTC.

The chain uses TRBV7-6 and TRBJ1-6; 8 bases are a match to TRBD1. This CDR3 is built from 15 residues. J lost 7 bases, V lost 3 bases, and 5 bases had no gene match. Germline V gene sequence: CDR1 SGHVS, CDR2 FNYEAQ. CDR3 protein: CASSFGQGDNSPLHF. The CDR3, as DNA: TGTGCCAGCAGCTTCGGACAGGGAGACAATTCACCCCTCCACTTT.

The gene calls are TRBV5-4 and TRBJ1-5; 12 bases agree with TRBD1. Per germline, CDR1 SGHNT and CDR2 YYREEE (reference sequence). The CDR3 is made up of 16 amino acids. J was trimmed by 5 bases and V by 1 base; bases with no gene match: 4. CDR3 residues: CASSLHGTGGDQPQHF. The CDR3 bases are TGTGCCAGCAGCTTGCATGGGACAGGGGGCGATCAGCCCCAGCATTTT.

The rearrangement joins TRBV4-3 to TRBJ2-2; no clear D. CDR1 LGHNA and CDR2 YSLEER come from the germline V gene. This CDR3 contains 15 residues. With 1 base removed from V and 1 base from J, the gap between germline ends came to 7 bases. The CDR3 DNA follows: TGCGCCAGCAGCCAAGCGGGCGGGAACACCGGGGAGCTGTTTTTT. It translates to CASSQAGGNTGELFF.

The chain carries TRBV4-3 and TRBJ1-5; TRBD1 matches at 10 bases. V gave up 0 bases and J gave up 6 bases; unmatched junction bases: 2. The germline V gene has CDR1 LGHNA and CDR2 YSLEER. The CDR3 length is 15 residues. The CDR3 sequence is CASSQEWTGGQPQHF. The CDR3, as DNA: TGCGCCAGCAGCCAAGAGTGGACAGGGGGTCAGCCCCAGCATTTT.

V is TRBV4-2 and J is TRBJ1-2; no definite D call. Trimming cost V 8 bases and J 6 bases, with 25 bases left between them. The CDR3 is 16 residues long. CDR1 is LGHNA, CDR2 YNFKEQ, per germline. This chain's CDR3 is CASRGEQMTLEDGYTF. In nucleotides, the CDR3 is TGTGCCAGCCGCGGGGAGCAAATGACTCTGGAAGATGGCTACACCTTC.

This chain links TRBV4-3 with TRBJ2-3; possible D gene TRBD2, 7 bases. CDR1 and CDR2 from the germline V gene are LGHNA and YSLEER. There are 19 residues in the CDR3. Trimming pared 0 bases from V and 0 bases from J, leaving 19 bases between. CDR3 amino acids: CASSQDFRLGGGSTDTQYF. CDR3 nucleotides: TGCGCCAGCAGCCAAGACTTTCGATTGGGAGGGGGAAGCACAGATACGCAGTATTTT.

The gene calls are TRBV27 and TRBJ2-1, with D possibly TRBD1 on 5 matching bases. With 7 bases removed from V and 0 bases from J, the gap between germline ends came to 10 bases. This CDR3 comprises 14 residues. Germline CDR1 and CDR2: MNHEY and SMNVEV (reference sequence). The CDR3 nucleotides read TGTGCCAGCAAGGGGTTAAACTCCTACAATGAGCAGTTCTTC. Residues: CASKGLNSYNEQFF.

The gene calls are TRBV21-1 and TRBJ2-7; the tabulated D call, TRBD2, remains unverified against the DNA. TRBV21-1 is recorded as a pseudogene. The CDR3 has 12 amino acids. CDR3: CASSPRQALVLF. In nucleotides, the CDR3 is TGTGCCAGCAGCCCCCGGCAAGCCCTAGTACTATTC.

V gene TRBV4-1 combines with J gene TRBJ1-2, with 9 bases that match TRBD1. CDR1 and CDR2 (germline): MGHRA, YSYEKL. V lost 4 bases and J lost 8; bases outside the gene matches: 8. This CDR3 is 14 amino acids long. CDR3 region: CASSPGQGLWGYTF. CDR3 nucleotide sequence: TGCGCCAGCAGCCCCGGACAGGGGTTGTGGGGCTACACCTTC.